The 15 T cell receptor beta chains listed next were all sequenced from one sample in a study of OX40 agonist ivuxolimab in advanced cancers. The library was built by means of the immunoSEQ multiplex PCR assay. TCRdb re-hosts the immuneACCESS table, in-frame sequences only. Its copies lack some clones; in the studies checked, an unresolved V gene accounts for under half of them, and the cause for the rest is not known. The sample includes 35,000 to 40,000 clones, with about nine tenths observed a single time. The ten top clones hold less than 9.5% of the sample. The starting material was CD4+ or CD8+ T cells sorted from blood, obtained in a trial of the OX40 agonist ivuxolimab. The receptor set was obtained from an adult with an advanced solid tumor such as melanoma, head and neck, liver or kidney cancer.

CDR3 in amino acids: CASSAASTRNEQFF. Written as DNA, the CDR3 is TGTGCCAGCAGCGCTGCTAGCACCCGCAATGAGCAGTTCTTC. V is TRBV9 and J is TRBJ2-1; perhaps TRBD2 as D (5 bases). Germline-derived CDR1 and CDR2 are SGDLS and YYNGEE. The CDR3 is 14 amino acids. With 3 bases removed from V and 6 bases from J, the gap between germline ends came to 13 bases.

The chain recombines TRBV13 with TRBJ1-4, with a weak D call TRBD1 (5 bases). The ends were cut back, 3 bases at V and 7 bases at J, with 18 bases in the middle. The CDR3 has 16 residues. Germline CDR1 PRHDT, CDR2 FYEKMQ (reference sequence). The CDR3 coding sequence is TGTGCCAGCAGCTTCGGGACTTCCAGGACAATTGAAAAACTGTTTTTT. It codes for CASSFGTSRTIEKLFF.

The chain recombines TRBV11-2 with TRBJ2-1; D uncertain. The V gene's germline CDR1 is SGHAT and CDR2 FQNNGV. The CDR3 length is 12 residues. V lost 1 base, J lost 8 bases, and 6 bases lay in between. CDR3 sequence (DNA): TGTGCCAGCAGCTTAGTAAGGGATGAGCAGTTCTTC. Translation: CASSLVRDEQFF.

This clone showed up just a few times. J is TRBJ1-5 and V is TRBV11-2, with 10 bases matching TRBD1. The CDR3 consists of 16 residues. CDR1 and CDR2 from the germline V gene are SGHAT and FQNNGV. With V trimmed by 5 bases and J by 4 bases, 8 bases remained unmatched. CDR3 sequence: CASSQDRGNLNQPQHF. In DNA, the CDR3 is TGTGCCAGCAGCCAGGACAGGGGGAACCTAAATCAGCCCCAGCATTTT.

This clone has only one observation. V gene TRBV6-6 combines with J gene TRBJ1-5; 7 bases align to TRBD1. Germline CDR1 MNHNY, CDR2 SVGAGI (reference sequence). The CDR3 runs 15 residues. After removal of 0 bases from V and 3 bases from J, the junction contained 2 bases not matched to a gene. CDR3 bases: TGTGCCAGCAGTTACTCAAGGGGGCCCAATCAGCCCCAGCATTTT. It is translated as CASSYSRGPNQPQHF.

The rearrangement uses TRBV16 and TRBJ1-4, with a weak D call TRBD1 (6 bases). The V gene's germline CDR1 is KGHSY and CDR2 FQNENV. This CDR3 has 13 amino acids. Trimming stripped 8 bases from V and 3 bases from J, with 10 bases between. CDR3 amino acids: CASGQSANEKLFF. In DNA form, the CDR3 reads TGTGCCAGCGGACAGTCGGCTAATGAAAAACTGTTTTTT.

The sample holds one count of this clone. J is TRBJ2-2 and V is TRBV4-2; D is perhaps TRBD2 (5 bases). This CDR3 is 16 amino acids long. The ends were cut back, 0 bases at V and 0 bases at J, with 8 bases in the middle. Per the germline V gene, CDR1 is LGHNA and CDR2 is YNFKEQ. The CDR3 region is CASSQDGSANTGELFF. In DNA, the CDR3 is TGTGCCAGCAGCCAAGATGGGAGTGCGAACACCGGGGAGCTGTTTTTT.

The V and J genes are TRBV19 and TRBJ2-3, with 7 bases lining up with TRBD1. V dropped 4 bases and J dropped 3; count of bases not matched to a gene: 16. The germline gives CDR1 LNHDA, CDR2 SQIVND (reference sequence). The CDR3 loop spans 18 amino acids. This chain's CDR3 is CASSKYSPQGITTDTQYF. CDR3 nucleotide sequence: TGTGCCAGTAGTAAATACAGTCCACAGGGGATTACGACAGATACGCAGTATTTT.

The chain employs TRBV4-1 and TRBJ2-5, with 11 positions matching TRBD2. Germline CDR1 and CDR2: MGHRA and YSYEKL. This CDR3 region has 15 residues. Trimming removed 6 bases from V and 5 bases from J; junction bases left unmatched: 8. This chain's CDR3 is CASSHTSGSGETQYF. CDR3 nucleotide sequence: TGCGCCAGCAGTCATACTAGCGGGAGTGGTGAGACCCAGTACTTC.

The V gene is TRBV4-3, the J gene TRBJ2-6; D is ambiguous. Germline values: CDR1 LGHNA, CDR2 YSLEER. The CDR3 spans 15 residues. The V and J ends lost 4 bases and 4 bases respectively, with 11 bases between them. CDR3 nucleotide sequence: TGCGCCAGCAGCCCCGAATGGGTCGGGGCCAACGTCCTGACTTTC. It is translated as CASSPEWVGANVLTF.

The genes are TRBV6-1 and TRBJ2-1; D is uncertain. In germline, CDR1 is MNHNS, CDR2 SASEGT. The CDR3 length is 16 residues. V gave up 1 base and J gave up 4 bases, with 14 bases separating them. In DNA, the CDR3 is TGTGCCAGCAGTGAAGTTCACCCGCCTCAGTACAATGAGCAGTTCTTC. Translated: CASSEVHPPQYNEQFF.

As for this clone: As the CDR3 is not closed by the conserved phenylalanine or tryptophan, this likely results from a read error. The limits of the CDR3 on the DNA are not certain, so only TCRdb's listed CDR3 is given. This sequence joins TRBV7-4 and TRBJ2-7. The CDR3 comprises 9 residues, both ends counted. CDR1 and CDR2 (germline): SGHVT, SQSDAQ. CDR3 residues: CASSWSALI.

Turning to this clone: Different DNA sequences within this sample yield the same CDR3. The chain carries TRBV5-6 and TRBJ2-1; D remains unclear. V dropped 0 bases and J dropped 3 bases, with 4 bases sitting between them. The length of the CDR3 is 13 residues. Germline V lookup: CDR1 SGHDT, CDR2 YYEEEE. DNA for the CDR3: TGTGCCAGCAGCTTGGGGCTCTACAATGAGCAGTTCTTC. Amino acids: CASSLGLYNEQFF.

The chain couples TRBV28 to TRBJ1-5; D remains ambiguous. Germline loops: CDR1 MDHEN, CDR2 SYDVKM. This CDR3 has 18 residues. V gave up 5 bases and J gave up 7 bases, with 27 bases separating them. The CDR3 DNA reads TGTGCCAGCAGTCCTGAGCGGCCGACATTTCCCCCAGAACAGCCCCAGCATTTT. Translation: CASSPERPTFPPEQPQHF.

V is TRBV19 and J is TRBJ1-4, with TRBD1 matching 12 bases. With V trimmed by 3 bases and J by 4 bases, 9 bases remained unmatched. This CDR3 has 18 amino acids. The germline V gene encodes CDR1 LNHDA and CDR2 SQIVND (reference sequence). The CDR3 nucleotides read TGTGCCAGTAGTATTAGGGGACAGGGGGCGACGGGTAATGAAAAACTGTTTTTT. It translates to CASSIRGQGATGNEKLFF.